Presented here are 8 T cell receptor beta chains from one specimen sequenced in a study of shared clonotypes between healthy human individuals. Assay: immunoSEQ multiplex PCR; the TCRdb copy retains only in-frame clones and omits some. Of a few million clones listed, 90% to 95% were seen once; the top ten hold roughly 0.14%. Material: naive CD4+ T cells sorted from blood. Subset noted: CD45RA+ positively selected. These receptors came from a man aged 18 to 29 in good health.

The V and J genes are TRBV4-2 and TRBJ1-2, with D possibly being TRBD1 (6 bases). Germline V lookup: CDR1 LGHNA, CDR2 YNFKEQ. CDR3 length: 16 amino acids. The V gene lost 0 bases and the J gene lost 2 bases, with 13 bases spanning the gap. The chain's CDR3 is CASSQEGQSGNYGYTF. CDR3 in DNA: TGTGCCAGCAGCCAAGAAGGACAGTCTGGGAACTATGGCTACACCTTC.

The V call is TRBV10-3, the J call TRBJ2-7; the match to TRBD2 covers 7 bases. Germline loops: CDR1 ENHRY, CDR2 SYGVKD. The V and J ends lost 6 bases and 5 bases, in that order; junction bases with no gene match: 4. The CDR3 is 12 residues long. The CDR3 reads CAIRGLSDEQYF. The CDR3 nucleotides read TGTGCCATCAGGGGACTATCGGACGAGCAGTACTTC.

The J gene is TRBJ2-7, the V gene TRBV30; no definite D call. The germline V and J ends were trimmed by 1 base and 4 bases, with 14 bases remaining between them. The CDR3 has 14 residues. The germline V gene has CDR1 GTSNPN and CDR2 SVGIG (reference sequence). The CDR3 loop is CAWSEGSKWYEQYF. The CDR3 DNA follows: TGTGCCTGGAGTGAAGGGTCTAAGTGGTACGAGCAGTACTTC.

The V and J genes are TRBV4-1 and TRBJ1-4, with TRBD1 as a possible D gene (5 bases). The V gene lost 1 base and the J gene lost 8 bases, with 14 bases spanning the gap. The CDR3 spans 15 residues. CDR1 is MGHRA and CDR2 is YSYEKL in the germline V gene. Here the CDR3 reads CASSQGFPEGEKLFF. CDR3 in DNA: TGCGCCAGCAGCCAAGGATTTCCGGAGGGGGAAAAACTGTTTTTT.

The rearrangement uses TRBV7-2 and TRBJ2-2; D ambiguous. This CDR3 region has 14 residues. CDR1 and CDR2 (germline): SGHTA, FQGNSA. The V gene lost 5 bases and the J gene lost 1 base, with 8 bases spanning the gap. Here the CDR3 DNA reads TGTGCCAGCAGCCAGCAGCGGAACACCGGGGAGCTGTTTTTT. This gives the protein CASSQQRNTGELFF.

The chain carries TRBV5-4 and TRBJ1-3; D ambiguous. The CDR3 extends over 14 amino acids. The V gene's germline CDR1 is SGHNT and CDR2 YYREEE (reference sequence). Trimming cost V 2 bases and J 0 bases, with 6 bases left between them. Written as DNA, the CDR3 is TGTGCCAGCAGCTTCATCGGCTCTGGAAACACCATATATTTT. Amino acid sequence: CASSFIGSGNTIYF. The full variable domain, in which reference TRBV5-4 and TRBJ1-3 provide the parts outside the CDR3, is ETGVTQSPTHLIKTRGQQVTLRCSSQSGHNTVSWYQQALGQGPQFIFQYYREEENGRGNFPPRFSGLQFPNYSSELNVNALELDDSALYLCASSFIGSGNTIYFGEGSWLTVV.

This chain connects TRBV28 to TRBJ1-2, with TRBD1 matching 9 bases. After removal of 8 bases from V and 10 bases from J, the junction contained 17 bases not matched to a gene. Germline CDR1 is MDHEN and CDR2 is SYDVKM. The CDR3 covers 15 residues. The CDR3 spells CASSLSWGQGLAYTF. The CDR3 DNA reads TGTGCCAGCTCACTTTCCTGGGGACAGGGATTGGCCTACACCTTC.

This clone was seen a single time. This chain connects TRBV30 to TRBJ1-2; D not certain. The germline V gene has CDR1 GTSNPN and CDR2 SVGIG (reference sequence). This CDR3 has 12 amino acids. V was shortened by 2 bases and J by 8 bases, with 12 bases between the two germline ends. DNA of the CDR3: TGTGCCTGGAGTTCGCGCTTGCGGGGCTACACCTTC. This encodes CAWSSRLRGYTF.